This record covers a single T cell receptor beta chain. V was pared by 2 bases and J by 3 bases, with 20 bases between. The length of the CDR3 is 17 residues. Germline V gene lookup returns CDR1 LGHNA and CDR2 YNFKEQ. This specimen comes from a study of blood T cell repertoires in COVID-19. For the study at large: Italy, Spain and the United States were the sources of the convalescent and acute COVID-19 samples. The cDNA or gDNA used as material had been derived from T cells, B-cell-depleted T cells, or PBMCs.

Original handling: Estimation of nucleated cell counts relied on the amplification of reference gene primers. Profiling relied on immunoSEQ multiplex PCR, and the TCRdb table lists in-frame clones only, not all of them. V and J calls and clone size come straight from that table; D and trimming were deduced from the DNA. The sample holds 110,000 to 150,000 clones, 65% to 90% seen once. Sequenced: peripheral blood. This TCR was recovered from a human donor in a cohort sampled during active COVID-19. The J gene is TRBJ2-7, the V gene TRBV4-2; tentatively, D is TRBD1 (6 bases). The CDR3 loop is CASSQNTGYGSSYEQYF. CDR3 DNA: TGTGCCAGCAGCCAAAACACAGGGTACGGGTCGAGCTACGAGCAGTACTTC.